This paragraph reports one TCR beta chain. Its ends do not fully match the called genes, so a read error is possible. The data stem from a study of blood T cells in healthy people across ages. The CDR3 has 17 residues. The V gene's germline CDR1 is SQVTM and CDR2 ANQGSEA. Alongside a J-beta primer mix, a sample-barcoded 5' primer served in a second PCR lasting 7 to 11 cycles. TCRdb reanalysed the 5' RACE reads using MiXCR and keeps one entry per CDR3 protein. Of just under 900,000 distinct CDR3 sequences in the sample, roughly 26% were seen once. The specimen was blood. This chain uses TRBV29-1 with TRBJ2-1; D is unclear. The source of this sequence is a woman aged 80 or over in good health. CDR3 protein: CSAMKRSALSSYNEQFF. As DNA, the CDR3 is TGCAGCGCCATGAAGAGGAGTGCCCTCAGCTCCTATAATGAGCAGTTCTTC.